This T cell receptor (beta chain) was found in a study of PD-1 blockade in mismatch repair-deficient tumors. At the level of the study: Enrolled about 2012-2016, patients had progressing, pretreated mismatch repair-deficient cancers of approximately 13 types.

The CDR3 sequence is 13 residues long. V was cut by 1 base and J by 5 bases, with 8 bases left in between. Germline V gives CDR1 MDHEN, CDR2 SYDVKM. Libraries were prepared by immunoSEQ multiplex PCR; TCRdb keeps only in-frame clonotypes and omits some of them. The sample has roughly 130,000 clones; 88% are singletons. Mismatch repair deficiency was confirmed in all patients, by PCR or immunohistochemistry. TCR sequencing covered a few patients who responded to pembrolizumab. Concerning this clone itself: Antigen: not known.

Study-wide points: Tumor-resident clones, often absent from pretreatment blood, expanded after pembrolizumab and then contracted.

V is TRBV28 and J is TRBJ1-1; D is unresolved. This clonotype originated in an adult with mismatch repair-deficient cancer. The starting material was peripheral blood, obtained just under 74 weeks after starting pembrolizumab. The CDR3 DNA sequence: TGTGCCAGCAGTTTATCGGTTGGAACTGAAGCTTTCTTT. Its protein is CASSLSVGTEAFF.